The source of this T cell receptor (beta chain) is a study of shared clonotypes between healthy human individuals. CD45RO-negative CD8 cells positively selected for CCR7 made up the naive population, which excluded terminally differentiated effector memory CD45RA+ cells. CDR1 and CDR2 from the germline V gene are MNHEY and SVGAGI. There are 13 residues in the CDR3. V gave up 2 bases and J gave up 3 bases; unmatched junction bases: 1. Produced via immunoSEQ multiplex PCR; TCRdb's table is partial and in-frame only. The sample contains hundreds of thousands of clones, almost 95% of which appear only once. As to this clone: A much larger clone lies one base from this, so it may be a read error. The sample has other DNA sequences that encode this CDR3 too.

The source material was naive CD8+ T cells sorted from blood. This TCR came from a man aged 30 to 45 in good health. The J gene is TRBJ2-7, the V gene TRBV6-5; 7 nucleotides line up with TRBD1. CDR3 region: CASSYGTDYEQYF. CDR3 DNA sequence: TGTGCCAGCAGTTACGGGACAGACTACGAGCAGTACTTC.